Below, 24 T cell receptor beta chains from the same sample are listed, as sequenced in a study of T cell responses to AZD1222 COVID-19 vaccine. Sequenced by immunoSEQ multiplex PCR; TCRdb stores in-frame clones only, minus some. The sample gives 120,000 or so clones, about nine tenths of which show up once; approximately 1.5% is in the top ten. The input for sequencing was peripheral blood, taken on day 0 of AZD1222 vaccination. These TCRs come from an adult in good health.

The CDR3 DNA sequence: TGTGCCAGCGACGAGGGACCAACTAATGAAAAACTGTTTTTT. This translates into CASDEGPTNEKLFF. The rearrangement links TRBV6-6 to TRBJ1-4, with D maybe TRBD1 (5 bases). The CDR3 has 14 amino acids. The ends were cut back, 8 bases at V and 0 bases at J, with 10 bases in the middle. Per the germline V gene, CDR1 is MNHNY and CDR2 is SVGAGI (reference sequence).

The chain links TRBV7-8 to TRBJ1-1, with a weak D call TRBD1 (5 bases). V was pared by 4 bases and J by 10 bases, with 16 bases between. Germline V CDR1 and CDR2: SGHVS, FQNEAQ. CDR3 length equals 13 residues. The CDR3 here is CASSSLGELGAFF. CDR3 coding DNA: TGTGCCAGCAGCTCCCTGGGGGAGCTGGGAGCTTTCTTT. Drawing the rest from reference TRBV7-8 and TRBJ1-1, the complete variable domain is GAGVSQSPRYKVAKRGQDVALRCDPISGHVSLFWYQQALGQGPEFLTYFQNEAQLDKSGLPSDRFFAERPEGSVSTLKIQRTQQEDSAVYLCASSSLGELGAFFGQGTRLTVV.

This sequence joins TRBV15 and TRBJ1-1, with D uncertain. Trimming removed 0 bases from V and 3 bases from J, with 26 bases in between. The germline V gene encodes CDR1 LNHNV and CDR2 YYDKDF (reference sequence). This CDR3 region has 20 residues. CDR3 nucleotides: TGTGCCACCAGCAGAGATATGGTCGTACAGCGACTTTACGGGGACACTGAAGCTTTCTTT. It yields the protein CATSRDMVVQRLYGDTEAFF. The full variable domain, its missing parts supplied by reference TRBV15 and TRBJ1-1, is DAMVIQNPRYQVTQFGKPVTLSCSQTLNHNVMYWYQQKSSQAPKLLFHYYDKDFNNEADTPDNFQSRRPNTSFCFLDIRSPGLGDTAMYLCATSRDMVVQRLYGDTEAFFGQGTRLTVV.

This clone was seen just once. This chain uses TRBV3-1 (or the pseudogene TRBV3-2) with TRBJ1-1; D may be TRBD1 (5 bases). Germline CDR1 is LGHDT and CDR2 is YNNKEL (reference sequence). The ends were cut back, 3 bases at V and 4 bases at J, with 15 bases in the middle. CDR3 size: 15 residues. The CDR3 loop reads CASSHTGSHGTEAFF. The DNA for the CDR3 is TGTGCCAGCAGCCACACAGGTTCCCACGGCACTGAAGCTTTCTTT.

V gene TRBV11-3 combines with J gene TRBJ2-1; perhaps TRBD2 as D (5 bases). The CDR3 totals 18 residues. V lost 5 bases, J lost 0 bases, and 20 bases lay in between. The germline V gene has CDR1 SGHNT and CDR2 YENEEA. The CDR3 DNA reads as TGTGCCAGCAGCCCCGGTACCCCAGCGGATAGCTCCTACAATGAGCAGTTCTTC. Translation gives CASSPGTPADSSYNEQFF.

The V and J genes are TRBV5-1 and TRBJ1-3, with a weak D call TRBD1 (5 bases). Germline lookup yields CDR1 SGHRS and CDR2 YFSETQ. Trimming pared 4 bases from V and 0 bases from J, leaving 14 bases between. This CDR3 comprises 16 residues. This chain's CDR3 is CASSPQGPISGNTIYF. The CDR3 nucleotides are TGCGCCAGCAGCCCCCAGGGTCCCATCTCTGGAAACACCATATATTTT.

The V and J genes are TRBV6-5 and TRBJ1-4, with a possible D match to TRBD1 (6 bases). The CDR3 runs 14 residues. Trimming shortened V by 6 bases and J by 7 bases, and 15 bases separated the two germline ends. Germline loops: CDR1 MNHEY, CDR2 SVGAGI. The CDR3 DNA reads TGTGCCAGCAGAGACAGGAGTCGGGGTGAAAAACTGTTTTTT. Translated, it gives CASRDRSRGEKLFF.

The chain has TRBV5-6 and TRBJ1-2; TRBD1 matches at 8 bases. This CDR3 spans 14 amino acids. Losses at the gene ends were 2 bases for V and 6 bases for J; bases not matched to a gene: 6. CDR1 is SGHDT, CDR2 YYEEEE, per germline. The CDR3 sequence: CASSFRTGKHGYTF. CDR3 DNA: TGTGCCAGCAGCTTTCGGACAGGGAAACATGGCTACACCTTC. The full variable domain, its missing parts supplied by reference TRBV5-6 and TRBJ1-2, is DAGVTQSPTHLIKTRGQQVTLRCSPKSGHDTVSWYQQALGQGPQFIFQYYEEEERQRGNFPDRFSGHQFPNYSSELNVNALLLGDSALYLCASSFRTGKHGYTFGSGTRLTVV.

The chain is built from TRBV28 and TRBJ1-5; 8 bases are a match to TRBD1. The length of the CDR3 is 16 residues. V lost 5 bases, J lost 4 bases, and 10 bases stayed unmatched. The germline gives CDR1 MDHEN, CDR2 SYDVKM. The DNA for the CDR3 is TGTGCCAGCAGTCCGAGCGGGACAGGAGAAAATCAGCCCCAGCATTTT. Amino acids: CASSPSGTGENQPQHF.

The J gene is TRBJ1-4, the V gene TRBV6-5; no clear D. The germline CDR1 and CDR2 sequences are MNHEY and SVGAGI. CDR3 length equals 11 residues. V lost 2 bases to trimming and J lost 7 bases, with 2 bases between them. The DNA of the CDR3 is TGTGCCAGCAGTTACCGTGAAAAACTGTTTTTT. It codes for CASSYREKLFF.

The chain carries TRBV6-4 and TRBJ2-3, with 10 bases aligning to TRBD2. The V segment lost 3 bases and the J segment 4 bases; nucleotides outside the gene matches: 7. The CDR3 loop spans 16 amino acids. CDR1 is MRHNA and CDR2 is SNTAGT in the germline V gene. The CDR3 region has the DNA TGTGCCAGCAGTGAGCAGGCTAGCGGGGGTTCAGATACGCAGTATTTT. Translating gives CASSEQASGGSDTQYF.

In its sample, this clone was seen once. The chain combines TRBV19 with TRBJ1-2; no definite D call. The germline gives CDR1 LNHDA, CDR2 SQIVND (reference sequence). The CDR3 runs 14 residues. V lost 4 bases and J 7 bases, leaving 16 bases between the germline ends. The CDR3 DNA sequence: TGTGCCAGTAGTAGCGCAGTTCCGGGCCTTGGCTACACCTTC. It translates to CASSSAVPGLGYTF.

The CDR3 bases are TGTGCCAGCAGTTGGCAGCCTGACTCCTACGAGCAGTACTTC. Protein product: CASSWQPDSYEQYF. This chain links TRBV6-5 with TRBJ2-7; D uncertain. Germline CDR1 and CDR2: MNHEY and SVGAGI. This CDR3 has 14 residues. Trimming took 4 bases from V and 0 from J, leaving 10 bases between them.

The rearrangement uses TRBV7-9 and TRBJ2-7, with D possibly TRBD2 on 5 matching bases. Trimming cost V 5 bases and J 0 bases, with 20 bases left between them. The length of the CDR3 is 17 residues. In germline, CDR1 is SEHNR, CDR2 FQNEAQ (reference sequence). The CDR3 loop is CASSPSPSRRDSYEQYF. CDR3 in DNA: TGTGCCAGCAGCCCAAGCCCAAGTCGACGGGACTCCTACGAGCAGTACTTC. The variable domain in full, completed from reference TRBV7-9 and TRBJ2-7, reads DTGVSQNPRHKITKRGQNVTFRCDPISEHNRLYWYRQTLGQGPEFLTYFQNEAQLEKSRLLSDRFSAERPKGSFSTLEIQRTEQGDSAMYLCASSPSPSRRDSYEQYFGPGTRLTVT.

This clone was counted a few times. The chain has TRBV5-1 and TRBJ2-6; 13 bases agree with TRBD2. The germline V gene encodes CDR1 SGHRS and CDR2 YFSETQ. Trimming took 7 bases from V and 0 from J; bases not matched to a gene: 10. The CDR3 loop spans 19 amino acids. In nucleotides, the CDR3 is TGCGCCAGCGGCCCGGGACTAGCGGGGACTAGCTCTGGGGCCAACGTCCTGACTTTC. Residues: CASGPGLAGTSSGANVLTF.

The chain is built from TRBV7-3 and TRBJ2-2; D call uncertain. This CDR3 comprises 13 residues. Germline V gene lookup returns CDR1 SGHTA and CDR2 FQGTGA. V was pared by 2 bases and J by 8 bases, with 9 bases between. CDR3 in amino acids: CASSLSLSGELFF. In DNA form, the CDR3 reads TGTGCCAGCAGCTTATCGTTGTCGGGGGAGCTGTTTTTT.

This sequence joins TRBV14 and TRBJ1-1; possible D gene TRBD1, 5 bases. The CDR3 is 15 amino acids. V dropped 4 bases and J dropped 3 bases, with 15 bases sitting between them. Looked up from germline, CDR1 is SGHDN and CDR2 is FVKESK. The CDR3 DNA reads as TGTGCCAGCAGCCCTCGCCGGAGGGGCGACACTGAAGCTTTCTTT. Translation gives CASSPRRRGDTEAFF. The full variable domain, rest sourced from reference TRBV14 and TRBJ1-1, is EAGVTQFPSHSVIEKGQTVTLRCDPISGHDNLYWYRRVMGKEIKFLLHFVKESKQDESGMPNNRFLAERTGGTYSTLKVQPAELEDSGVYFCASSPRRRGDTEAFFGQGTRLTVV.

The chain uses TRBV7-2 and TRBJ2-2; a weak D match, TRBD1 (6 bases). The CDR3 is made up of 16 amino acids. The V end lost 4 bases, the J end lost 7 bases, and 19 bases lay between the germline ends. Germline values: CDR1 SGHTA, CDR2 FQGNSA. In nucleotides, the CDR3 is TGTGCCAGCAGCTCCACCCGGGACACAGTGGTCGGGGAGCTGTTTTTT. Its translation is CASSSTRDTVVGELFF. The variable domain in full, completed from reference TRBV7-2 and TRBJ2-2, reads GAGVSQSPSNKVTEKGKDVELRCDPISGHTALYWYRQSLGQGLEFLIYFQGNSAPDKSGLPSDRFSAERTGGSVSTLTIQRTQQEDSAVYLCASSSTRDTVVGELFFGEGSRLTVL.

V gene TRBV5-4 combines with J gene TRBJ2-7; 8 nucleotides agree with TRBD2. CDR1 is SGHNT and CDR2 is YYREEE in the germline V gene (reference sequence). There are 14 residues in the CDR3. With V trimmed by 4 bases and J by 5 bases, 8 bases remained unmatched. The chain's CDR3 is CASSRGGTRNEQYF. The CDR3, as DNA: TGTGCCAGCAGCCGGGGGGGGACCCGGAACGAGCAGTACTTC. The entire variable domain, with the rest obtained from reference TRBV5-4 and TRBJ2-7, is as follows: ETGVTQSPTHLIKTRGQQVTLRCSSQSGHNTVSWYQQALGQGPQFIFQYYREEENGRGNFPPRFSGLQFPNYSSELNVNALELDDSALYLCASSRGGTRNEQYFGPGTRLTVT.

This sequence joins TRBV18 and TRBJ2-7; D remains unclear. The ends were cut back, 3 bases at V and 5 bases at J, with 14 bases in the middle. CDR1 and CDR2 (germline): KGHSH, LQKENI. The CDR3 has 14 amino acids. CDR3 amino acids: CASSPGPHSDEQYF. The DNA for the CDR3 is TGTGCCAGCTCACCCGGACCTCATTCCGACGAGCAGTACTTC.

As regards this clone: The limits of the CDR3 on the DNA are not certain, so only TCRdb's listed CDR3 is given. The chain recombines TRBV30 with TRBJ2-7; the table calls TRBD1, which could not be checked here. CDR1 is GTSNPN, CDR2 SVGIG, per germline (reference sequence). Inclusive of both ends, the CDR3 amounts to 13 amino acids. The CDR3 spells CAWSVGQGSLRYF.

This clone came up a few times. The chain couples TRBV6-5 to TRBJ2-3; D ambiguous. From germline, CDR1 is MNHEY and CDR2 SVGAGI. Trimming took 0 bases from V and 0 from J, leaving 10 bases between them. The CDR3 covers 16 residues. CDR3 amino acids: CASSYSGSASTDTQYF. The DNA for the CDR3 is TGTGCCAGCAGTTACTCGGGCAGTGCCAGCACAGATACGCAGTATTTT.

The V and J genes are TRBV3-1 (or the pseudogene TRBV3-2) and TRBJ2-1; tentative D call: TRBD2 (5 bases). The V end was cut by 4 bases, the J end by 7 bases, with 17 bases between. The CDR3 is 15 residues long. CDR1 is LGHDT, CDR2 YNNKEL, per germline (reference sequence). The CDR3 reads CASSPAGLTKNEQFF. CDR3 bases: TGTGCCAGCAGCCCTGCCGGACTTACGAAGAATGAGCAGTTCTTC.

The chain joins TRBV28 to TRBJ1-1; D perhaps matches TRBD1 (5 bases). Germline V lookup: CDR1 MDHEN, CDR2 SYDVKM. The CDR3 is 16 amino acids. V was pared by 7 bases and J by 6 bases, with 24 bases between. CDR3 sequence (DNA): TGTGCCAGCATCCCATCTGAGGGGCGCGGGACCCCTGAAGCTTTCTTT. Encoded protein: CASIPSEGRGTPEAFF.